One and the same sample provided the 10 T cell receptor beta chains below, sequenced in a study of regulatory T cells in long-lasting Graves disease. Time point meaning: newly diagnosed GD, antithyroid drugs for less than 3 months. There was RNA extracted from PBMCs, and the TCR library was made from it. Combining iRepertoire HTBI primers with Arm-PCR of CDR3 regions, the authors built TCR beta libraries. TCRdb reprocessed the multiplex PCR reads via MiXCR and lists one record per CDR3 protein. This table holds under 250,000 distinct CDR3 sequences, roughly a fifth found once. The data also belong to a second study, concerning T cells in Graves' hyperthyroidism and ophthalmopathy.

Material: peripheral blood mononuclear cells (PBMCs), obtained at new diagnosis, from a patient treated with antithyroid drugs. Receptor source: a woman in her 30s with Graves disease.

The table lists this clonotype with many counts. The gene calls are TRBV19 and TRBJ2-1, with TRBD1 identical over 7 bases. This CDR3 is 13 amino acids long. The ends lost 9 bases at V and 3 bases at J; junction bases unmatched: 5. The V gene's germline CDR1 is LNHDA and CDR2 SQIVND (reference sequence). Here the CDR3 DNA reads TGTGCCAGCACTACAGGGGACTACAATGAGCAGTTCTTC. Amino acids: CASTTGDYNEQFF.

Worth noting for this clonotype: A single base is all that separates this from a far larger clone, so a read error is likely. The chain uses TRBV5-1 and TRBJ2-5; D tentatively reads TRBD1 or TRBD2 (6 bases each). The J call is uncertain, as TRBJ2-1 better fits the DNA end. CDR3 size: 15 residues. Germline-derived CDR1 and CDR2 are SGHRS and YFSETQ. This chain's CDR3 is CASSLIPGAAYEQFF. The CDR3, as DNA: TGCGCCAGCAGCTTGATCCCGGGGGCGGCCTACGAGCAGTTCTTC.

This chain uses TRBV2 with TRBJ2-3; TRBD2 matches 13 bases. Germline CDR1 and CDR2: SNHLY and FYNNEI. The CDR3 runs 18 residues. V shed 6 bases and J 1 base; nucleotides not matched to a gene: 10. This chain's CDR3 is CASSLALLAGGGTDTQYF. CDR3 DNA: TGTGCCAGCAGCTTGGCCTTACTAGCGGGAGGGGGCACAGATACGCAGTATTTT.

This clonotype was seen ten or more times. The chain is built from TRBV7-9 and TRBJ1-1, with D hard to call. The germline V gene has CDR1 SEHNR and CDR2 FQNEAQ (reference sequence). The CDR3 runs to 15 residues. V was pared by 4 bases and J by 6 bases, with 18 bases between. CDR3 sequence (DNA): TGTGCCAGCAGCTCGGTCTTGGCAGAGGAGCCTGAAGCTTTCTTT. This gives the protein CASSSVLAEEPEAFF. The variable domain in full, with the rest retrieved from reference TRBV7-9 and TRBJ1-1, is DTGVSQNPRHKITKRGQNVTFRCDPISEHNRLYWYRQTLGQGPEFLTYFQNEAQLEKSRLLSDRFSAERPKGSFSTLEIQRTEQGDSAMYLCASSSVLAEEPEAFFGQGTRLTVV.

This clonotype was seen ten or more times. The CDR3 bases are TGTGCCAGCAGTTTAAAAGGGAGCAATCAGCCCCAGCATTTT. It translates to CASSLKGSNQPQHF. V usage is TRBV6-5 and J usage is TRBJ1-5; no firm D call. V was shortened by 4 bases and J by 1 base, with 8 bases between the two germline ends. Germline CDR1 and CDR2: MNHEY and SVGAGI. CDR3 size: 14 residues.

This clonotype came up many times. V gene TRBV2 combines with J gene TRBJ2-3, with D hard to call. CDR1 and CDR2 (germline): SNHLY, FYNNEI. The CDR3 contains 15 residues. V was pared by 5 bases and J by 0 bases, with 12 bases between. DNA of the CDR3: TGTGCCAGCAGTCTAGGTGTTTTAAGCACAGATACGCAGTATTTT. It is translated as CASSLGVLSTDTQYF. Complete variable domain (other parts from reference TRBV2 and TRBJ2-3): EPEVTQTPSHQVTQMGQEVILRCVPISNHLYFYWYRQILGQKVEFLVSFYNNEISEKSEIFDDQFSVERPDGSNFTLKIRSTKLEDSAMYFCASSLGVLSTDTQYFGPGTRLTVL.

This clonotype was counted at least ten times. The CDR3 region is CAITTRSSYEQYF. The CDR3 DNA sequence: TGTGCCATCACCACACGGAGCAGCTACGAGCAGTACTTC. This chain uses TRBV2 with TRBJ2-7; D gene ambiguous. The CDR3 consists of 13 residues. CDR1 and CDR2 (germline): SNHLY, FYNNEI. Trimming pared 10 bases from V and 3 bases from J, leaving 16 bases between.

This clonotype has ten or more counts. V usage is TRBV25-1 and J usage is TRBJ2-1; D perhaps matches TRBD1 (6 bases). Looked up from germline, CDR1 is MGHDK and CDR2 is SYGVNS. The V and J ends lost 3 bases and 10 bases respectively, with 10 bases between them. The CDR3 has 12 amino acids. This CDR3 reads CASSEADREQFF. CDR3 DNA: TGTGCCAGCAGTGAGGCAGACAGGGAGCAGTTCTTC.

This clonotype was seen repeatedly, ten times or more. The rearrangement uses TRBV30 and TRBJ1-1; TRBD1 matches at 12 bases. The junction had 1 base not matched to a gene; V was cut back by 2 bases and J by 9 bases. The CDR3 has 12 amino acids. Germline CDR1 GTSNPN, CDR2 SVGIG (reference sequence). CDR3 region: CAWSWDRGQAFF. CDR3 nucleotides: TGTGCCTGGAGTTGGGACAGGGGGCAAGCTTTCTTT.

The chain uses TRBV7-9 and TRBJ2-1; TRBD2 matches at 14 bases. The CDR3 extends over 19 amino acids. The J segment lost 7 bases and the V segment lost 5 bases, leaving 16 bases of the junction unmatched. Germline V lookup: CDR1 SEHNR, CDR2 FQNEAQ (reference sequence). DNA of the CDR3: TGTGCCAGCAGCAAAACTAAGACTAGCGGGGGGGCGAGATCGAATGAGCAGTTCTTC. Translating gives CASSKTKTSGGARSNEQFF.